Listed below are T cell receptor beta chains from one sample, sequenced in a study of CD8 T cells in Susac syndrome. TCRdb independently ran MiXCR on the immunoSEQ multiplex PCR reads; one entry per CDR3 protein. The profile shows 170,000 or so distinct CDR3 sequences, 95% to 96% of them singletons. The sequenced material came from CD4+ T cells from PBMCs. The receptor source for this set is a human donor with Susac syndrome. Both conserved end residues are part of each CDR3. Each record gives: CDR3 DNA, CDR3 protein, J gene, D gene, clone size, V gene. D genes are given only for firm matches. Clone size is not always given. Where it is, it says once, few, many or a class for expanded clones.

TGTGCCAGCTCCTCAGAGCCGTCTGGGGCCAACGTCCTGACTTTC	CASSSEPSGANVLTF	TRBJ2-6	.	once	TRBV9
TGTGCCAGCAGCCAAGTAGTAGGACGGCAGCCCCAGCATTTT	CASSQVVGRQPQHF	TRBJ1-5	.	.	TRBV3-1
TGTGCCAGCAGCTTGGGACTAGCGGGGGCCACAGATACGCAGTATTTT	CASSLGLAGATDTQYF	TRBJ2-3	TRBD2	.	TRBV7-2
TGTGCCAGCAGTCCGGGGGGGAGCCAAGAGACCCAGTACTTC	CASSPGGSQETQYF	TRBJ2-5	TRBD2	few	TRBV28
TGCGCCAGCAGCCGATCACTCTCGGGTCTAGGGACTAACACTGAAGCTTTCTTT	CASSRSLSGLGTNTEAFF	TRBJ1-1	.	once	TRBV5-1
TGTGCCATCAACGACAGGGAACCCTACAATGAGCAGTTCTTC	CAINDREPYNEQFF	TRBJ2-1	TRBD1	.	TRBV10-3
TGCAGTGCTCCTCTAGAACAGTTTAATGGCTACACCTTC	CSAPLEQFNGYTF	TRBJ1-2	.	.	TRBV20-1
TGCAGCGGAGCCGCCTCCTATGAGCAGTTCTTC	CSGAASYEQFF	TRBJ2-1	.	.	TRBV29-1
TGTGCCAGCAGCTTAGGGACTAGCGGGCCCCGGTTGGGCTACAATGAGCAGTTCTTC	CASSLGTSGPRLGYNEQFF	TRBJ2-1	TRBD2	.	TRBV7-2
TGCGCCAGCAGCCAAGAGGGTAGTACTGAAGCTTTCTTT	CASSQEGSTEAFF	TRBJ1-1	.	.	TRBV4-3
TGTGCCACCAGCAGAGAAGGCGGGTTTACCACAGATACGCAGTATTTT	CATSREGGFTTDTQYF	TRBJ2-3	.	.	TRBV15
TGTGCCACCAGTGATCCGACCAGGAGGGATACGCAGTATTTT	CATSDPTRRDTQYF	TRBJ2-3	.	.	TRBV24-1
TGTGCCAGCAGCGTAGCTAGCGGGGGGGCGGCCTACAATGAGCAGTTCTTC	CASSVASGGAAYNEQFF	TRBJ2-1	TRBD2	.	TRBV9
TGTGCCAGCAGTGAAGCGAGGTCCGGGGAGCTGTTTTTT	CASSEARSGELFF	TRBJ2-2	.	.	TRBV25-1
TGTGCCAGCCAGGGGGACCCCCCGGCCGATACGCAGTATTTT	CASQGDPPADTQYF	TRBJ2-3	TRBD1	.	TRBV25-1
TGTGCCAGCACCCTACCGGGGGGGCGCAGGGGAAAAGAGACCCAGTACTTC	CASTLPGGRRGKETQYF	TRBJ2-5	TRBD2	.	TRBV28
TGCGCCAGCAGCCAAGAGGGCAGGGGAGGGGAGACCCAGTACTTC	CASSQEGRGGETQYF	TRBJ2-5	.	.	TRBV4-3
TGTGCCAGCAGTTCGATAGCGGGATTTAAAAGCGAGCAGTACTTC	CASSSIAGFKSEQYF	TRBJ2-7	TRBD2	.	TRBV28
TGTGCCAGCAGCACAACCGCGGTCACCGGGGAGCTGTTTTTT	CASSTTAVTGELFF	TRBJ2-2	.	.	TRBV28
TGTGCCAGCAGCCAAAAATGGGGGTTCACTGAAGCTTTCTTT	CASSQKWGFTEAFF	TRBJ1-1	.	.	TRBV14
TGCGCCAGCAGCCAAGTCGGAGCGGGGTACAATGAGCAGTTCTTC	CASSQVGAGYNEQFF	TRBJ2-1	TRBD2	.	TRBV4-3
TGTGCCAGCCGTACGGGGGCCTTGAGAGAAGAGACCCAGTACTTC	CASRTGALREETQYF	TRBJ2-5	.	.	TRBV7-8
TGCAGTGCTACGTCCAACCAAGAGACCCAGTACTTC	CSATSNQETQYF	TRBJ2-5	.	.	TRBV20-1
TGTGCCATCAGGGGGACAATCGAGGAGACCCAGTACTTC	CAIRGTIEETQYF	TRBJ2-5	.	once	TRBV10-3
TGCAGTGCTAGACCTAGTGACCCCAGCGGGGATGAAAAACTGTTTTTT	CSARPSDPSGDEKLFF	TRBJ1-4	.	.	TRBV20-1
TGCGCCAGCAGCTTGGCGTCAGGGGAAGAGACCCAGTACTTC	CASSLASGEETQYF	TRBJ2-5	.	.	TRBV5-1
TGTGCCAGCAGTCCCGGGACGTACGAAGAGACCCAGTACTTC	CASSPGTYEETQYF	TRBJ2-5	.	once	TRBV6-6
TGTGCCAGCAGCCACGGACAGGGGGCGATTTATGAGCAGTTCTTC	CASSHGQGAIYEQFF	TRBJ2-1	TRBD1	.	TRBV12-3/TRBV12-4
TGTGCCAGCAGCCCCAGACAGGGGGCAAGCAATGAGCAGTTCTTC	CASSPRQGASNEQFF	TRBJ2-1	TRBD1	.	TRBV14
TGTGCCTGGAGTCCCCAGGGGCACGTCAGCAATCACCCCCAGCATTTT	CAWSPQGHVSNHPQHF	TRBJ1-5	.	.	TRBV30
TGTGCCAGCAGCCCCAACAGGGGAAATCAGCCCCAGCATTTT	CASSPNRGNQPQHF	TRBJ1-5	TRBD1	.	TRBV7-2
TGCGCCAGCAGTCAACCATGGACAGTTATGAGTCAGCCCCAGCATTTT	CASSQPWTVMSQPQHF	TRBJ1-5	.	once	TRBV23-1
TGCAGCGTAACCCCGAGGACAGGGGCCTACGAGCAGTACTTC	CSVTPRTGAYEQYF	TRBJ2-7	TRBD1	once	TRBV29-1
TGCAGTGCTAGAGAGGGGCACACTGAAGCTTTCTTT	CSAREGHTEAFF	TRBJ1-1	.	.	TRBV20-1
TGCAGCGTTGGGGGGCTCATGAACACTGAAGCTTTCTTT	CSVGGLMNTEAFF	TRBJ1-1	.	.	TRBV29-1
TGTGCCAGCAGCCGATTCCGGGACACTTATAATTCACCCCTCCACTTT	CASSRFRDTYNSPLHF	TRBJ1-6	.	.	TRBV11-2
TGTGCCAGCAGCCAAGAGGGTAGCAATCAGCCCCAGCATTTT	CASSQEGSNQPQHF	TRBJ1-5	.	few	TRBV4-2
TGCAGTGCTAGAGATTTGGGGGAGGACCCCCGGGCGGAGATCCAGTACTTC	CSARDLGEDPRAEIQYF	TRBJ2-5	.	.	TRBV20-1
TGTGCCAGCAGCTCCCCACCCCAGCGAGAGACCCAGTACTTC	CASSSPPQRETQYF	TRBJ2-5	.	.	TRBV7-2
TGCAGCGTGCGGGAAACTGGAAACACCATATATTTT	CSVRETGNTIYF	TRBJ1-3	.	.	TRBV29-1
TGTGCCAGCAGTCGGACAGGGCGCACAGATACGCAGTATTTT	CASSRTGRTDTQYF	TRBJ2-3	TRBD1	.	TRBV28
TGTGCCAGCAGCCCGAGCGGGAGCGGGGAGCAGTACTTC	CASSPSGSGEQYF	TRBJ2-7	TRBD2	.	TRBV7-9